The rows below give T cell receptor beta chains drawn from one sample of a study of shared clonotypes between healthy human individuals. Produced via immunoSEQ multiplex PCR; TCRdb's table is partial and in-frame only. The sample has 1,500,000 or so clones, roughly 96% seen once. The sample comprised naive CD4+ T cells sorted from blood. The receptors here all came from a man younger than 40 in good health. The CDR3 runs from the conserved cysteine through the conserved F or W. Each record gives: V gene, clone size, J gene, D gene, CDR3 DNA, CDR3 protein. The D gene is left open where the match is weak. Clone size is stated in some rows and not others, as once, few, many or a class when expanded.

v_gene: TRBV5-5
abundance: .
j_gene: TRBJ1-1
d_gene: .
CDR3nt: TGTGCCAGCAGCTTGTTTATGTCTGGTTTCGGCGGGGGCACTGAAGCTTTCTTT
CDR3aa: CASSLFMSGFGGGTEAFF

v_gene: TRBV7-9
abundance: .
j_gene: TRBJ2-3
d_gene: .
CDR3nt: TGTGCCAGCAGCACCCCCCCCGGGACTTTTGGCACAGATACGCAGTATTTT
CDR3aa: CASSTPPGTFGTDTQYF

v_gene: TRBV7-6
abundance: once
j_gene: TRBJ2-3
d_gene: .
CDR3nt: TGTGCCAGCAGCTTAGGGGGGGCGTCTAGCACAGATACGCAGTATTTT
CDR3aa: CASSLGGASSTDTQYF

v_gene: TRBV6-6
abundance: once
j_gene: TRBJ1-3
d_gene: .
CDR3nt: TGTGCCAGCAGTTACTCGAGACGGCACTCTGGAAACACCATATATTTT
CDR3aa: CASSYSRRHSGNTIYF

v_gene: TRBV10-2
abundance: .
j_gene: TRBJ1-5
d_gene: .
CDR3nt: TGCGCCAGCAGTGAGTCACTAAGGACAGCCACCAATCAGCCCCAGCATTTT
CDR3aa: CASSESLRTATNQPQHF

v_gene: TRBV5-6
abundance: .
j_gene: TRBJ2-7
d_gene: .
CDR3nt: TGTGCCAGCAGCTTGAGTCAGGGGATGGGCGAGCAGTACTTC
CDR3aa: CASSLSQGMGEQYF

v_gene: TRBV9
abundance: .
j_gene: TRBJ1-2
d_gene: .
CDR3nt: TGTGCCAGCAGCGTAGGAGGGGCGCGCTATGGCTACACCTTC
CDR3aa: CASSVGGARYGYTF

v_gene: TRBV7-5
abundance: .
j_gene: TRBJ2-3
d_gene: .
CDR3nt: TGTGTCAGAAGCCCTAGTCTGTGCCGACAGACCACAGATACGCAGTATTTT
CDR3aa: CVRSPSLCRQTTDTQYF

v_gene: TRBV19
abundance: .
j_gene: TRBJ2-7
d_gene: .
CDR3nt: TGTGCCAGTAGTACCAGCTTTACCTACGAGCAGTACTTC
CDR3aa: CASSTSFTYEQYF

v_gene: TRBV18
abundance: .
j_gene: TRBJ2-1
d_gene: .
CDR3nt: TGTGCCAGCTCACCCGGGGTCTACAATGAGCAGTTCTTC
CDR3aa: CASSPGVYNEQFF

v_gene: TRBV7-2
abundance: once
j_gene: TRBJ1-5
d_gene: .
CDR3nt: TGTGCCAGCAGCCGAGTAAGCGGAGGGGATCAGCCCCAGCATTTT
CDR3aa: CASSRVSGGDQPQHF

v_gene: TRBV19
abundance: once
j_gene: TRBJ1-5
d_gene: .
CDR3nt: TGTGCCAGTACCCGGGATAGCAATCAGCCCCAGCATTTT
CDR3aa: CASTRDSNQPQHF

v_gene: TRBV4-3
abundance: .
j_gene: TRBJ2-3
d_gene: TRBD2
CDR3nt: TGCGCCAGCAGCCAAGAAGTGGCAGTGGCGGGAGGTGGCACAGATACGCAGTATTTT
CDR3aa: CASSQEVAVAGGGTDTQYF

v_gene: TRBV18
abundance: .
j_gene: TRBJ1-2
d_gene: .
CDR3nt: TGTGCCAGCTCACCACTCGACAGACACTATGGCTACACCTTC
CDR3aa: CASSPLDRHYGYTF

v_gene: TRBV13
abundance: .
j_gene: TRBJ2-1
d_gene: .
CDR3nt: TGTGCCAGCAGCTCAACCAACGGGAGACGTATGAGAAATGAGCAGTTCTTC
CDR3aa: CASSSTNGRRMRNEQFF

v_gene: TRBV2
abundance: .
j_gene: TRBJ2-1
d_gene: .
CDR3nt: TGTGCCAGCAGTCCTCGACTAGTATCCTACAATGAGCAGTTCTTC
CDR3aa: CASSPRLVSYNEQFF

v_gene: TRBV5-4
abundance: .
j_gene: TRBJ2-7
d_gene: TRBD1
CDR3nt: TGTGCCAGCAGCTTGGACAGGGGGAGCTACGAGCAGTACTTC
CDR3aa: CASSLDRGSYEQYF